Following are 3 T cell receptor beta chains from one sample sequenced in a study of identical twins. TCRdb reprocessed the 5' RACE reads via MiXCR and lists one record per CDR3 protein. The data contain about 450,000 distinct CDR3 sequences, roughly 18% of them seen just once; the ten biggest clones take up 9% to 15%. Sequenced input: naive T cells sorted from blood. The receptors were gathered from a man between 45 and 60 years old in good health.

A single count supports this clonotype. A much bigger clone sits one base away, suggesting this may be a read error. J is TRBJ1-6 and V is TRBV11-2; D is undetermined. There are 13 residues in the CDR3. V was trimmed by 5 bases and J by 8 bases, leaving 10 bases between them. Germline V CDR1 and CDR2: SGHAT, FQNNGV. CDR3 sequence reads: CASSGRTHSPLHF. CDR3 DNA: TGTGCCAGCAGCGGCCGCACTCATTCACCCCTCCACTTT. The complete variable domain, with remaining parts taken from reference TRBV11-2 and TRBJ1-6, reads EAGVAQSPRYKIIEKRQSVAFWCNPISGHATLYWYQQILGQGPKLLIQFQNNGVVDDSQLPKDRFSAERLKGVDSTLKIQPAKLEDSAVYLCASSGRTHSPLHFGNGTRLTVT.

This clonotype has only a few counts. This chain uses TRBV4-3 with TRBJ2-5; either TRBD1 or TRBD2 may fit D (5 bases each). V shed 0 bases and J shed 5 bases, with 7 bases lying between them. Germline values: CDR1 LGHNA, CDR2 YSLEER. The CDR3 has 13 residues. This CDR3 is CASSQDEGETQYF. As DNA, the CDR3 is TGCGCCAGCAGCCAAGATGAGGGGGAGACCCAGTACTTC.

The table lists this clonotype with a few counts. The J gene is TRBJ2-3, the V gene TRBV6-1, with 15 nucleotides matching TRBD2. Looked up from germline, CDR1 is MNHNS and CDR2 is SASEGT. The ends lost 7 bases at V and 7 bases at J; junction bases unmatched: 18. This CDR3 has 19 residues. CDR3 region: CASTNQGRPGLAGGNTQYF. CDR3 sequence (DNA): TGTGCCAGCACCAACCAGGGTCGACCGGGACTAGCGGGGGGCAATACGCAGTATTTT.